This entry lists 30 T cell receptor beta chains sequenced from one sample in a study of blood T cell repertoires in COVID-19. Only in-frame clones appear in the TCRdb table, and some are missing; sequencing was by immunoSEQ multiplex PCR. Here the sample spans 56,000 or so clones, approximately 90% being singletons. Sequencing was carried out using peripheral blood. Receptors originate from a man between 45 and 60 years old with acute or convalescent COVID-19.

The genes are TRBV3-1 (or the pseudogene TRBV3-2) and TRBJ2-7, with D possibly TRBD2 on 5 matching bases. Trimming took off 0 bases at V and 7 bases at J, with 16 bases between the two ends. This CDR3 region has 15 residues. In germline, CDR1 is LGHDT, CDR2 YNNKEL (reference sequence). In DNA form, the CDR3 reads TGTGCCAGCAGCCAAGATCGGAGAGGGCCCCGGGAGCAGTACTTC. Its translation is CASSQDRRGPREQYF.

V is TRBV10-3 and J is TRBJ2-1; TRBD2 matches 9 bases. V shed 10 bases, J shed 10 bases, and the junction held 20 bases outside the gene matches. CDR1 is ENHRY, CDR2 SYGVKD, per germline. The CDR3 has 16 amino acids. The CDR3 is CATTAERASGTREQFF. CDR3 sequence (DNA): TGTGCCACTACCGCCGAGAGGGCTAGCGGGACGCGGGAGCAGTTCTTC.

The rearrangement uses TRBV20-1 and TRBJ2-7, with D possibly matching TRBD1 (6 bases). V was pared by 3 bases and J by 0 bases, with 9 bases between. The CDR3 covers 13 residues. Per the germline V gene, CDR1 is DFQATT and CDR2 is SNEGSKA (reference sequence). The CDR3 spells CSASGGGSYEQYF. The CDR3 nucleotides are TGCAGTGCTAGTGGGGGCGGCTCCTACGAGCAGTACTTC.

The chain couples TRBV6-1 to TRBJ2-7; a possible D gene is TRBD2 (6 bases). The CDR3 spans 15 residues. Deletions cut 0 bases from V and 4 bases from J, with 13 bases between. Germline CDR1 and CDR2: MNHNS and SASEGT. CDR3 nucleotide sequence: TGTGCCAGCAGTGAAGCGGCCAGCGGGCAATACGAGCAGTACTTC. Translation gives CASSEAASGQYEQYF.

The CDR3 nucleotides read TGTGCCAGTAACGAAGCGGGGGGTTACACCGGGGAGCTGTTTTTT. It is translated as CASNEAGGYTGELFF. The rearrangement uses TRBV3-1 (or the pseudogene TRBV3-2) and TRBJ2-2, with 9 bases matching TRBD2. Germline V gene sequence: CDR1 LGHDT, CDR2 YNNKEL (reference sequence). The length of the CDR3 is 15 residues. The V segment lost 9 bases and the J segment 3 bases; nucleotides outside the gene matches: 8.

This rearrangement joins TRBV6-6 to TRBJ1-1, with D unclear. Trimming removed 5 bases from V and 0 bases from J, with 22 bases in between. Germline assignment: CDR1 MNHNY and CDR2 SVGAGI (reference sequence). The CDR3 has 18 residues. For the CDR3, the DNA is TGTGCCAGCAGTCGCGTGGCCGGGTTCGGCGCCATGAACACTGAAGCTTTCTTT. It is translated as CASSRVAGFGAMNTEAFF.

This chain links TRBV19 with TRBJ1-2; D is unresolved. Trimming left V 3 bases short and J 7 bases short, with 15 bases between. Germline V gives CDR1 LNHDA, CDR2 SQIVND (reference sequence). This CDR3 has 14 amino acids. Written as DNA, the CDR3 is TGTGCCAGTAGTATTCCAGGCCTACTGCCTGGCTACACCTTC. Translation gives CASSIPGLLPGYTF.

Relative to its sample, this clone is medium-sized (0.01 to 0.1%). This chain uses TRBV27 with TRBJ2-7; D is possibly TRBD1 (6 bases). CDR1 is MNHEY and CDR2 is SMNVEV in the germline V gene (reference sequence). This CDR3 has 13 residues. Trimming took off 7 bases at V and 2 bases at J, with 12 bases between the two ends. The CDR3 coding sequence is TGTGCCAGCATTAGGGGGATACCCTACGAGCAGTACTTC. It specifies CASIRGIPYEQYF.

This sequence joins TRBV5-8 and TRBJ2-1, with D possibly TRBD2 on 6 matching bases. Deletions cut 3 bases from V and 6 bases from J, with 13 bases between. Germline V gene data show CDR1 as SGHTS and CDR2 as YDEGEE. The CDR3 extends over 14 amino acids. CDR3 amino acids: CASSSGGGTNEQFF. CDR3 bases: TGTGCCAGCAGCTCTGGGGGAGGTACCAATGAGCAGTTCTTC.

The chain combines TRBV5-1 with TRBJ2-1; 8 bases agree with TRBD2. The CDR3 has 18 amino acids. Unmatched junction bases numbered 8, after V lost 0 bases and J lost 0 bases. The germline V gene has CDR1 SGHRS and CDR2 YFSETQ. The CDR3 DNA is TGCGCCAGCAGCTTGGCTGGTCCGGGGGGGAGCTCCTACAATGAGCAGTTCTTC. This sequence encodes CASSLAGPGGSSYNEQFF. Combining the CDR3 with reference TRBV5-1 and TRBJ2-1 gives the whole variable domain KAGVTQTPRYLIKTRGQQVTLSCSPISGHRSVSWYQQTPGQGLQFLFEYFSETQRNKGNFPGRFSGRQFSNSRSEMNVSTLELGDSALYLCASSLAGPGGSSYNEQFFGPGTRLTVL.

As regards this clone: One end of the junction is discordant with germline, which a read error may explain. V usage is TRBV28 and J usage is TRBJ1-2, with 7 bases fitting TRBD1. Germline V CDR1 and CDR2: MDHEN, SYDVKM. The CDR3 covers 15 residues. The CDR3 nucleotides read TGTGCCAGCAGTTTTCAGACAGGGATGACTGGGGGCCTTGGCTTC. Its translation is CASSFQTGMTGGLGF.

This clone appeared a few times. The gene calls are TRBV5-1 and TRBJ2-2, with 10 bases that match TRBD1. The J segment lost 5 bases and the V segment lost 3 bases, leaving 4 bases of the junction unmatched. Germline values: CDR1 SGHRS, CDR2 YFSETQ. The CDR3 consists of 15 residues. The DNA for the CDR3 is TGCGCCAGCAGCTCGGGACAGGGGAAGACCGGGGAGCTGTTTTTT. Its translation: CASSSGQGKTGELFF.

Of note for this clone: The junction departs from the called germline gene at one end, perhaps through a read error. The V gene is TRBV7-7, the J gene TRBJ2-7, with TRBD1 matching 8 bases. Germline V gene data show CDR1 as SSHAT and CDR2 as FNYEAQ (reference sequence). CDR3 length equals 15 residues. DNA of the CDR3: TGTGCTAGCAGCCCACGTTCCATACAGGGGGACGAGCAGTACTTC. Protein: CASSPRSIQGDEQYF.

CDR3 sequence reads: CASSLDQGGSTEAFF. The CDR3 bases are TGTGCCAGCAGCTTAGATCAGGGTGGTAGCACTGAAGCTTTCTTT. This rearrangement joins TRBV11-2 to TRBJ1-1; D is possibly TRBD1 (5 bases). This CDR3 is built from 15 residues. The V gene's germline CDR1 is SGHAT and CDR2 FQNNGV. V gave up 0 bases and J gave up 4 bases, with 12 bases separating them.

The chain links TRBV5-1 to TRBJ2-7; 11 nucleotides agree with TRBD2. Germline V lookup: CDR1 SGHRS, CDR2 YFSETQ. V lost 0 bases and J lost 4; bases outside the gene matches: 9. The CDR3 loop spans 17 amino acids. The CDR3 nucleotides read TGCGCCAGCAGCTTGGCGTGGGGGACTAGCGGAAGGTACGAGCAGTACTTC. Amino acids: CASSLAWGTSGRYEQYF.

V is TRBV19 and J is TRBJ1-1; 12 bases align to TRBD1. V dropped 6 bases and J dropped 1; count of bases not matched to a gene: 9. The CDR3 runs 17 residues. CDR1 and CDR2 (germline): LNHDA, SQIVND (reference sequence). The CDR3 loop is CASSLRDRGLRNTEAFF. Here the CDR3 DNA reads TGTGCCAGTAGCCTTCGGGACAGGGGGCTCAGGAACACTGAAGCTTTCTTT.

The gene calls are TRBV6-4 and TRBJ2-1; TRBD2 aligns across 11 bases. The length of the CDR3 is 15 residues. V lost 5 bases, J lost 6 bases, and 6 bases stayed unmatched. Germline V CDR1 and CDR2: MRHNA, SNTAGT. The CDR3 nucleotides are TGTGCCAGCAGTTCACTAGCGGGAGCGGCCAATGAGCAGTTCTTC. Translation: CASSSLAGAANEQFF.

V is TRBV10-2 and J is TRBJ1-2; 7 nucleotides agree with TRBD1. CDR1 and CDR2 from the germline V gene are WSHSY and SAAADI. The length of the CDR3 is 14 residues. The V and J ends lost 9 bases and 0 bases, in that order; junction bases with no gene match: 7. The chain's CDR3 is CASQTGESNYGYTF. Written as DNA, the CDR3 is TGCGCCAGTCAAACAGGGGAGTCTAACTATGGCTACACCTTC.

CDR3 nucleotide sequence: TGTGCCAGCAGCTTAGAAGCTAACACCGGGGAGCTGTTTTTT. It specifies CASSLEANTGELFF. This sequence joins TRBV7-8 and TRBJ2-2; D remains ambiguous. The CDR3 has 14 amino acids. Looked up from germline, CDR1 is SGHVS and CDR2 is FQNEAQ. V was pared by 1 base and J by 2 bases, with 5 bases between.

The CDR3 loop is CASRQTGTPNSPLHF. Written as DNA, the CDR3 is TGTGCCAGCAGACAAACCGGGACACCTAATTCACCCCTCCACTTT. The rearrangement joins TRBV14 to TRBJ1-6; TRBD1 is a possible D gene (6 bases). CDR1 is SGHDN and CDR2 is FVKESK in the germline V gene. V was trimmed by 6 bases and J by 6 bases, leaving 15 bases between them. The CDR3 consists of 15 residues.

This chain connects TRBV5-1 to TRBJ2-5, with D possibly being TRBD2 (7 bases). The CDR3 length is 14 residues. Per germline, CDR1 SGHRS and CDR2 YFSETQ. With 4 bases removed from V and 1 base from J, the gap between germline ends came to 11 bases. This CDR3 is CASSPAGAQETQYF. In DNA, the CDR3 is TGCGCCAGCAGCCCGGCGGGGGCCCAAGAGACCCAGTACTTC.

This clone was seen only once. The chain has TRBV4-1 and TRBJ1-5; 10 bases match TRBD1. CDR1 is MGHRA and CDR2 is YSYEKL in the germline V gene. Trimming removed 3 bases from V and 0 bases from J; junction bases left unmatched: 5. This CDR3 region has 17 residues. CDR3 loop: CASSQVDRGYSNQPQHF. The CDR3 nucleotides are TGCGCCAGCAGCCAGGTGGACAGGGGGTATAGCAATCAGCCCCAGCATTTT.

The chain carries TRBV6-1 and TRBJ2-1; perhaps TRBD1 as D (6 bases). V was clipped by 3 bases and J by 8 bases, with 20 bases between them. Germline V CDR1 and CDR2: MNHNS, SASEGT. CDR3 length: 16 residues. CDR3 coding DNA: TGTGCCAGCAGTGACTACCGGGACACTTGGCTGGATGAGCAGTTCTTC. Encoded protein: CASSDYRDTWLDEQFF.

The V and J genes are TRBV10-2 and TRBJ1-5; D call uncertain. The germline V gene encodes CDR1 WSHSY and CDR2 SAAADI. This CDR3 comprises 15 residues. V gave up 3 bases and J gave up 0 bases, with 9 bases separating them. The CDR3 spells CASSEQPYSNQPQHF. CDR3 DNA sequence: TGCGCCAGCAGTGAACAACCTTATAGCAATCAGCCCCAGCATTTT.

This rearrangement joins TRBV12-3 or TRBV12-4 to TRBJ2-2; D gene uncertain. This CDR3 has 13 residues. The germline V and J ends were trimmed by 3 bases and 4 bases, with 6 bases remaining between them. The chain's CDR3 is CASSFSGTGELFF. CDR3 coding DNA: TGTGCCAGCAGTTTTTCGGGCACCGGGGAGCTGTTTTTT.

The chain couples TRBV18 to TRBJ2-5; D is unresolved. This CDR3 spans 14 amino acids. Per germline, CDR1 KGHSH and CDR2 LQKENI. Trimming took off 2 bases at V and 7 bases at J, with 14 bases between the two ends. CDR3 protein: CASSPDPRIGTQYF. In DNA, the CDR3 is TGTGCCAGCTCACCAGATCCGAGGATAGGGACCCAGTACTTC.

The V and J genes are TRBV27 and TRBJ1-1; 9 nucleotides match TRBD1. In germline, CDR1 is MNHEY, CDR2 SMNVEV (reference sequence). Trimming cost V 6 bases and J 5 bases; bases outside gene matches: 10. The CDR3 loop spans 15 amino acids. CDR3: CASRPRTGVITEAFF. The CDR3 nucleotides read TGTGCCAGCAGACCAAGGACAGGGGTAATAACTGAAGCTTTCTTT.

This clone was counted between two and nine times. The J gene is TRBJ2-7, the V gene TRBV27; 9 nucleotides match TRBD1. Germline V gene data show CDR1 as MNHEY and CDR2 as SMNVEV (reference sequence). This CDR3 is built from 15 residues. V shed 4 bases and J 3 bases; nucleotides not matched to a gene: 7. The CDR3 is CASSSQGQGRYEQYF. The CDR3 DNA reads as TGTGCCAGCAGTTCGCAGGGACAGGGTCGCTACGAGCAGTACTTC.

The CDR3 DNA is TGTGCCAGTAGGCTACAGGGATCGAACACTGAAGCTTTCTTT. Translating it yields CASRLQGSNTEAFF. This chain links TRBV19 with TRBJ1-1, with D perhaps matching TRBD1 (6 bases). In germline, CDR1 is LNHDA, CDR2 SQIVND (reference sequence). V was cut by 6 bases and J by 1 base, with 12 bases left in between. The CDR3 is 14 residues long.

The V and J genes are TRBV3-1 (or the pseudogene TRBV3-2) and TRBJ1-3; tentatively, D is TRBD1 (5 bases). This CDR3 region has 15 residues. Germline V CDR1 and CDR2: LGHDT, YNNKEL (reference sequence). V was clipped by 0 bases and J by 4 bases, with 10 bases between them. CDR3 region: CASSQEQGIGNTIYF. DNA for the CDR3: TGTGCCAGCAGCCAAGAGCAGGGAATCGGAAACACCATATATTTT.